Following are 10 T cell receptor beta chains from one sample sequenced in a study of Ad26.COV2.S vaccination and SARS-CoV-2 variants. Generated by immunoSEQ multiplex PCR, the TCRdb table keeps only in-frame clones and is missing some. This table holds 300,000 to 450,000 clones, about 91% found once. Material: peripheral blood, obtained after recovery from COVID-19. The receptor set was obtained from a human donor who had recovered from COVID-19.

The gene calls are TRBV27 and TRBJ2-6; D gene ambiguous. Looked up from germline, CDR1 is MNHEY and CDR2 is SMNVEV (reference sequence). The CDR3 consists of 18 residues. Trimming cost V 3 bases and J 2 bases, with 17 bases left between them. In DNA, the CDR3 is TGTGCCAGCAGTTTGTATCCAGTCCCCTCAGCTGGGGCCAACGTCCTGACTTTC. This sequence encodes CASSLYPVPSAGANVLTF.

The V call is TRBV18, the J call TRBJ2-7; perhaps TRBD2 as D (5 bases). The V end was cut by 6 bases, the J end by 4 bases, with 13 bases between. The V gene's germline CDR1 is KGHSH and CDR2 LQKENI. The CDR3 loop spans 13 amino acids. The CDR3, as DNA: TGTGCCAGCTCCCGAGGGCAGTCGTACGAGCAGTACTTC. Translated, it gives CASSRGQSYEQYF.

The genes are TRBV7-9 and TRBJ1-1; D is undetermined. The germline V gene has CDR1 SEHNR and CDR2 FQNEAQ (reference sequence). The V and J ends lost 3 bases and 0 bases respectively, with 14 bases between them. This CDR3 has 16 residues. The CDR3 loop is CASSFSRLGMNTEAFF. Written as DNA, the CDR3 is TGTGCCAGCAGCTTTAGCCGTCTCGGGATGAACACTGAAGCTTTCTTT.

The rearrangement uses TRBV6-5 and TRBJ1-2; 7 bases line up with TRBD1. The CDR3 is 14 amino acids. Germline CDR1 and CDR2: MNHEY and SVGAGI. The V gene end was trimmed by 7 bases and the J gene end by 3 bases; junction bases not matched to a gene: 8. The CDR3 DNA sequence: TGTGCCAGCAATAGCGCGGGACAGTACTATGGCTACACCTTC. This encodes CASNSAGQYYGYTF.

This rearrangement joins TRBV11-2 to TRBJ1-2; 7 bases match TRBD1. The CDR3 runs 14 residues. From germline, CDR1 is SGHAT and CDR2 FQNNGV. Trimming at V came to 5 bases and at J to 4 bases, leaving 7 bases not matched to a gene. CDR3 sequence (DNA): TGTGCCAGCAGCCCAGGGGGAAAGGGCTATGGCTACACCTTC. Encoded protein: CASSPGGKGYGYTF.

The gene calls are TRBV6-5 and TRBJ2-4; the D gene is possibly TRBD1 (6 bases). V lost 3 bases to trimming and J lost 7 bases, with 16 bases between them. In germline, CDR1 is MNHEY, CDR2 SVGAGI. This CDR3 contains 15 residues. Here the CDR3 DNA reads TGTGCCAGCAGTTATGGCAGGGGATTAGAGAACATTCAGTACTTC. Encoded protein: CASSYGRGLENIQYF.

The chain links TRBV9 to TRBJ2-1, with 8 bases matching TRBD1. The V gene end was trimmed by 3 bases and the J gene end by 6 bases; junction bases not matched to a gene: 5. The CDR3 consists of 14 residues. Germline V CDR1 and CDR2: SGDLS, YYNGEE. CDR3 bases: TGTGCCAGCAGCGACAGGACAGGGTTCAATGAGCAGTTCTTC. It encodes CASSDRTGFNEQFF.

With regard to this clone: Other DNA sequences from this sample encode an identical CDR3 as well. The chain carries TRBV20-1 and TRBJ2-5; D unresolved. Trimming left V 1 base short and J 5 bases short, with 5 bases between. Germline lookup yields CDR1 DFQATT and CDR2 SNEGSKA (reference sequence). The CDR3 has 11 amino acids. CDR3 bases: TGCAGTGCTAGAGTGGGCGAGACCCAGTACTTC. Its translation is CSARVGETQYF.

The gene calls are TRBV6-1 and TRBJ1-2, with 8 bases aligning to TRBD1. V lost 3 bases, J lost 6 bases, and 6 bases stayed unmatched. The CDR3 spans 14 residues. Per germline, CDR1 MNHNS and CDR2 SASEGT. CDR3 nucleotide sequence: TGTGCCAGCAGTGACGACAGGGGTAATAATGGCTACACCTTC. It is translated as CASSDDRGNNGYTF.

This chain uses TRBV18 with TRBJ2-5, with 7 bases that match TRBD1. The V segment lost 1 base and the J segment 5 bases; nucleotides outside the gene matches: 10. Germline V gene sequence: CDR1 KGHSH, CDR2 LQKENI. CDR3 length equals 16 residues. CDR3 bases: TGTGCCAGCTCACCACAGGGGGCGTCTCTCGTGGAGACCCAGTACTTC. It encodes CASSPQGASLVETQYF.